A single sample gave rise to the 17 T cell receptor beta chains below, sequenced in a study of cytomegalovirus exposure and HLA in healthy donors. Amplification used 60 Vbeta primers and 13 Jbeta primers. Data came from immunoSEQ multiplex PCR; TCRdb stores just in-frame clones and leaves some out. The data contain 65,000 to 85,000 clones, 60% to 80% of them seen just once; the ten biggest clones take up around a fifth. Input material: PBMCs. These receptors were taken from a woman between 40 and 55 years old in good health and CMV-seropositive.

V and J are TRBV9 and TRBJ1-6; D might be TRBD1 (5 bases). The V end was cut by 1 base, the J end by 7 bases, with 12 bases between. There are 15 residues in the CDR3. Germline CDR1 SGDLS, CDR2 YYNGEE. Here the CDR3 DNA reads TGTGCCAGCAGCGTAAGGGGCAGCCAGAATTCACCCCTCCACTTT. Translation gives CASSVRGSQNSPLHF. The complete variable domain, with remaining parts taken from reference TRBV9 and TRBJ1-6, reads DSGVTQTPKHLITATGQRVTLRCSPRSGDLSVYWYQQSLDQGLQFLIQYYNGEERAKGNILERFSAQQFPDLHSELNLSSLELGDSALYFCASSVRGSQNSPLHFGNGTRLTVT.

The CDR3 loop reads CAWSPGQFYGYTF. The CDR3 nucleotides read TGTGCCTGGAGTCCGGGACAGTTCTATGGCTACACCTTC. The V and J genes are TRBV30 and TRBJ1-2, with 7 bases that match TRBD1. CDR1 is GTSNPN, CDR2 SVGIG, per germline (reference sequence). V was pared by 2 bases and J by 4 bases, with 4 bases of the junction left unmatched. CDR3 length: 13 amino acids. Full variable domain (rest looked up from reference TRBV30 and TRBJ1-2): SQTIHQWPATLVQPVGSPLSLECTVEGTSNPNLYWYRQAAGRGLQLLFYSVGIGQISSEVPQNLSASRPQDRQFILSSKKLLLSDSGFYLCAWSPGQFYGYTFGSGTRLTVV.

CDR3 nucleotides: TGTGCCAGCAGTCAAGACAGGAACGTCGGAAAACTGTTTTTT. Protein: CASSQDRNVGKLFF. The chain has TRBV6-1 and TRBJ1-4, with D possibly TRBD1 on 6 matching bases. Trimming removed 5 bases from V and 10 bases from J, with 17 bases in between. Germline assignment: CDR1 MNHNS and CDR2 SASEGT. This CDR3 region has 14 residues.

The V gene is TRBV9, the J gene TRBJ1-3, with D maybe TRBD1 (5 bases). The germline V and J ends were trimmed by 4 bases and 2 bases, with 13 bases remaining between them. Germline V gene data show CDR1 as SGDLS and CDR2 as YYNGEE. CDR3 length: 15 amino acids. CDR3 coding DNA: TGTGCCAGCAGCCCCAGCGGGGCTACTGGAAACACCATATATTTT. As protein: CASSPSGATGNTIYF.

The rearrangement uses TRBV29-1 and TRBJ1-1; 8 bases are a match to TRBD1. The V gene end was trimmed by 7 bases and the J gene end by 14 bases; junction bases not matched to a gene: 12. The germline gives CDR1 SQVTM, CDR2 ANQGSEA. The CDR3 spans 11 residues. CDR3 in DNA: TGCAGCGAACATTCGGCAGGGGGCTCCTTCTTT. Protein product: CSEHSAGGSFF.

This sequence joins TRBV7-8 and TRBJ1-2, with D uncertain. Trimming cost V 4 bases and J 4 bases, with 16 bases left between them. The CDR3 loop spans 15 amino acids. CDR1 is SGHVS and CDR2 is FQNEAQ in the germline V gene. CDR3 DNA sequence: TGTGCCAGCAGCTCCCTCCGGGGAAGGGCCTATGGCTACACCTTC. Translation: CASSSLRGRAYGYTF.

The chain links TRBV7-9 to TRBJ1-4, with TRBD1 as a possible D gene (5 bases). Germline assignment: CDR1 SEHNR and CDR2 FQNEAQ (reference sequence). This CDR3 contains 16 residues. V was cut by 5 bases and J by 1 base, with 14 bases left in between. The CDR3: CASSPRGQGTNEKLFF. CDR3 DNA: TGTGCCAGCAGCCCGCGAGGCCAGGGAACTAATGAAAAACTGTTTTTT.

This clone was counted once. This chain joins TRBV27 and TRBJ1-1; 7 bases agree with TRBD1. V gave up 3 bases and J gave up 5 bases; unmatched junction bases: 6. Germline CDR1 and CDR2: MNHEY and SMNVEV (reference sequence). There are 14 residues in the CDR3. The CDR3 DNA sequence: TGTGCCAGCAGTTTCATGGCAGGGGGGACTGAAGCTTTCTTT. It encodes CASSFMAGGTEAFF.

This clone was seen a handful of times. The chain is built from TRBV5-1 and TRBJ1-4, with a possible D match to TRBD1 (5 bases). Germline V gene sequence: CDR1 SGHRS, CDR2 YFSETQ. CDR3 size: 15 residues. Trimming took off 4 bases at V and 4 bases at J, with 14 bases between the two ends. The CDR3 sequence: CASSTGRRVNEKLFF. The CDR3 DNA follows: TGCGCCAGCAGCACAGGACGGAGGGTTAATGAAAAACTGTTTTTT.

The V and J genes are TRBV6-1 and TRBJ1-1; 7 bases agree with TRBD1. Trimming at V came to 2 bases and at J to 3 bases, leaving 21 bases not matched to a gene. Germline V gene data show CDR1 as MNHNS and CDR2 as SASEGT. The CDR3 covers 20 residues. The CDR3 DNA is TGTGCCAGCAGTGAAATCGGGCGGGGTAAGGGGGCGGGGTGGCACACTGAAGCTTTCTTT. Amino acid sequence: CASSEIGRGKGAGWHTEAFF.

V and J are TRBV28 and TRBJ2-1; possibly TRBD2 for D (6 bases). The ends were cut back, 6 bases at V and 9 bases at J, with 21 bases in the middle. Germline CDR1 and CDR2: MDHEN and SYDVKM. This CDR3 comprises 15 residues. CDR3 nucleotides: TGTGCCAGCAGCTCTCTTAACGGGAGTTTAATTGAGCAGTTCTTC. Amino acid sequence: CASSSLNGSLIEQFF. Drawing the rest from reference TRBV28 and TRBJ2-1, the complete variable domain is DVKVTQSSRYLVKRTGEKVFLECVQDMDHENMFWYRQDPGLGLRLIYFSYDVKMKEKGDIPEGYSVSREKKERFSLILESASTNQTSMYLCASSSLNGSLIEQFFGPGTRLTVL.

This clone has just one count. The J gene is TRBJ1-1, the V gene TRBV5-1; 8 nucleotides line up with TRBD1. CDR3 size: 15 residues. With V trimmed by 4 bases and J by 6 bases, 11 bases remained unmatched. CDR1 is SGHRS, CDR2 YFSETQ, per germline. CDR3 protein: CASSQRTGKSAEAFF. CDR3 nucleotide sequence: TGCGCCAGCAGCCAACGGACAGGGAAGTCCGCTGAAGCTTTCTTT.

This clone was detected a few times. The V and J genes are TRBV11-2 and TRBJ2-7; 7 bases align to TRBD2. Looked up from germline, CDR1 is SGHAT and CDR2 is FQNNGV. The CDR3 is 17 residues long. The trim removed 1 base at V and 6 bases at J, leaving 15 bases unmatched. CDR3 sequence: CASSLGTGPSGHPEQYF. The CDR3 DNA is TGTGCCAGCAGCTTAGGTACCGGGCCTAGCGGACACCCCGAGCAGTACTTC.

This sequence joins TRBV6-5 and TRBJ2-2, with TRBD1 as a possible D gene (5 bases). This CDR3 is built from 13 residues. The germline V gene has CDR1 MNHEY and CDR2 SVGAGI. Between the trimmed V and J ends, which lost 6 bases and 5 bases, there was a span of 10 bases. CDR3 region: CASRRPGTGELFF. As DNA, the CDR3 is TGTGCCAGCAGGCGCCCAGGGACCGGGGAGCTGTTTTTT.

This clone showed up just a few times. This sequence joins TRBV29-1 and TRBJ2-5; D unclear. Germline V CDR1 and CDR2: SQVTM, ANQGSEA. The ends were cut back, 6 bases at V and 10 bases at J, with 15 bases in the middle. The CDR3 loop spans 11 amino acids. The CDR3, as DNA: TGCAGCGTCGCCCGGTCGTCGTTCCAGTACTTC. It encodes CSVARSSFQYF.

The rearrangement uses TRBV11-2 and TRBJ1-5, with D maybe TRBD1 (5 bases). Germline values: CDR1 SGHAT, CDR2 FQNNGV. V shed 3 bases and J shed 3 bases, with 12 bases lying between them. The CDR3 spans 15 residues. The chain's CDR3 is CASSLRQGLNQPQHF. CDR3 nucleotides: TGTGCCAGCAGCTTGCGTCAGGGACTCAATCAGCCCCAGCATTTT.

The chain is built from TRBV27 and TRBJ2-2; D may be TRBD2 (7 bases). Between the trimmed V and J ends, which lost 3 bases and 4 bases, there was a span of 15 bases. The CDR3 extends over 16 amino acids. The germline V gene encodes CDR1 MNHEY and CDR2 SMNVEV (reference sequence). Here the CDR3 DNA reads TGTGCCAGCAGTTTGCCCGGGGGGCGTCGCACCGGGGAGCTGTTTTTT. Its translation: CASSLPGGRRTGELFF.